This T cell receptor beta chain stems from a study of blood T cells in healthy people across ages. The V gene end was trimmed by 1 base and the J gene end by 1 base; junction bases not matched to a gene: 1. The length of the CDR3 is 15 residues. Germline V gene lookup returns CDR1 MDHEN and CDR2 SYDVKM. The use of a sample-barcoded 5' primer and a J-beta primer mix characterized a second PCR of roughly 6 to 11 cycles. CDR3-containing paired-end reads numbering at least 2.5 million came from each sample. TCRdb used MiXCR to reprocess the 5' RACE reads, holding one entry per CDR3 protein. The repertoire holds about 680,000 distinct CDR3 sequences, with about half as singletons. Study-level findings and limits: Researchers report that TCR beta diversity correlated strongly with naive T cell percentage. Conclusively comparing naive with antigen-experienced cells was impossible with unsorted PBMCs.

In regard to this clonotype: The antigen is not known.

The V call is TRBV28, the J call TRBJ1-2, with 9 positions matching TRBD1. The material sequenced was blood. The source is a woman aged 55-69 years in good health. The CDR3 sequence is CASSLSGQGNYGYTF. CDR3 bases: TGTGCCAGCAGTTTATCGGGACAGGGTAACTATGGCTACACCTTC.